This T cell receptor beta chain was captured in a study of T cells in Graves' hyperthyroidism and ophthalmopathy. Amplification of TCR beta CDR3 regions was performed using RNA transcripts as template. HTBI primers were employed in a first-round RT-PCR of the TCR CDR3. One entry per CDR3 protein, called by TCRdb with MiXCR from the multiplex PCR reads. The data show 500,000 to 750,000 distinct CDR3 sequences, approximately 15% seen once. This clonotype has ten or more counts. Its target is not known. CDR1 and CDR2 from the germline V gene are SEHNR and FQNEAQ (reference sequence). This CDR3 has 12 amino acids. V was shortened by 5 bases and J by 7 bases, with 10 bases between the two germline ends. General observations from the study: Appearing also in blood were most of the thyroid clonotypes expanded above 0.001.

This sequence joins TRBV7-9 and TRBJ2-3; possible D gene TRBD1, 6 bases. The receptor was isolated from a woman aged 25 to 39 with Graves' hyperthyroidism. The sample consisted of blood. CDR3 nucleotides: TGTGCCAGCAGCCCGAGGGGGAATACGCAGTATTTT. Encoded protein: CASSPRGNTQYF. Full variable domain (missing parts from reference TRBV7-9 and TRBJ2-3): DTGVSQNPRHKITKRGQNVTFRCDPISEHNRLYWYRQTLGQGPEFLTYFQNEAQLEKSRLLSDRFSAERPKGSFSTLEIQRTEQGDSAMYLCASSPRGNTQYFGPGTRLTVL.